This T cell receptor (beta chain) is drawn from a study of Graves' ophthalmopathy and Graves' hyperthyroidism. Turning to the study itself: Peripheral blood sampling occurred at initial diagnosis, before any treatment. Study-level results: Thyroid clonotypes that were expanded above 0.001 frequency mostly also appeared in blood.

Germline lookup yields CDR1 LGHNA and CDR2 YNFKEQ. The CDR3 totals 16 residues. V lost 0 bases and J lost 6; bases outside the gene matches: 6. This clonotype was detected ten times or more. Antigen: not known. RNA transcripts served as template for amplifying TCR beta CDR3 sequences. The workflow started with a first-round RT-PCR run with HTBI primers and then moved on to a second-round multiplex PCR. TCRdb re-analysed the multiplex PCR reads in MiXCR, keeping a single row per CDR3 protein. The sample records about 500,000 distinct CDR3 sequences, approximately 15% being singletons. This receptor was obtained from a young woman with Graves' ophthalmopathy. This rearrangement joins TRBV4-2 to TRBJ2-4; 9 nucleotides agree with TRBD1. The sample consisted of blood. CDR3 protein: CASSQEAGQGPNIQYF. The CDR3 DNA is TGTGCCAGCAGCCAAGAGGCGGGACAGGGTCCAAACATTCAGTACTTC.